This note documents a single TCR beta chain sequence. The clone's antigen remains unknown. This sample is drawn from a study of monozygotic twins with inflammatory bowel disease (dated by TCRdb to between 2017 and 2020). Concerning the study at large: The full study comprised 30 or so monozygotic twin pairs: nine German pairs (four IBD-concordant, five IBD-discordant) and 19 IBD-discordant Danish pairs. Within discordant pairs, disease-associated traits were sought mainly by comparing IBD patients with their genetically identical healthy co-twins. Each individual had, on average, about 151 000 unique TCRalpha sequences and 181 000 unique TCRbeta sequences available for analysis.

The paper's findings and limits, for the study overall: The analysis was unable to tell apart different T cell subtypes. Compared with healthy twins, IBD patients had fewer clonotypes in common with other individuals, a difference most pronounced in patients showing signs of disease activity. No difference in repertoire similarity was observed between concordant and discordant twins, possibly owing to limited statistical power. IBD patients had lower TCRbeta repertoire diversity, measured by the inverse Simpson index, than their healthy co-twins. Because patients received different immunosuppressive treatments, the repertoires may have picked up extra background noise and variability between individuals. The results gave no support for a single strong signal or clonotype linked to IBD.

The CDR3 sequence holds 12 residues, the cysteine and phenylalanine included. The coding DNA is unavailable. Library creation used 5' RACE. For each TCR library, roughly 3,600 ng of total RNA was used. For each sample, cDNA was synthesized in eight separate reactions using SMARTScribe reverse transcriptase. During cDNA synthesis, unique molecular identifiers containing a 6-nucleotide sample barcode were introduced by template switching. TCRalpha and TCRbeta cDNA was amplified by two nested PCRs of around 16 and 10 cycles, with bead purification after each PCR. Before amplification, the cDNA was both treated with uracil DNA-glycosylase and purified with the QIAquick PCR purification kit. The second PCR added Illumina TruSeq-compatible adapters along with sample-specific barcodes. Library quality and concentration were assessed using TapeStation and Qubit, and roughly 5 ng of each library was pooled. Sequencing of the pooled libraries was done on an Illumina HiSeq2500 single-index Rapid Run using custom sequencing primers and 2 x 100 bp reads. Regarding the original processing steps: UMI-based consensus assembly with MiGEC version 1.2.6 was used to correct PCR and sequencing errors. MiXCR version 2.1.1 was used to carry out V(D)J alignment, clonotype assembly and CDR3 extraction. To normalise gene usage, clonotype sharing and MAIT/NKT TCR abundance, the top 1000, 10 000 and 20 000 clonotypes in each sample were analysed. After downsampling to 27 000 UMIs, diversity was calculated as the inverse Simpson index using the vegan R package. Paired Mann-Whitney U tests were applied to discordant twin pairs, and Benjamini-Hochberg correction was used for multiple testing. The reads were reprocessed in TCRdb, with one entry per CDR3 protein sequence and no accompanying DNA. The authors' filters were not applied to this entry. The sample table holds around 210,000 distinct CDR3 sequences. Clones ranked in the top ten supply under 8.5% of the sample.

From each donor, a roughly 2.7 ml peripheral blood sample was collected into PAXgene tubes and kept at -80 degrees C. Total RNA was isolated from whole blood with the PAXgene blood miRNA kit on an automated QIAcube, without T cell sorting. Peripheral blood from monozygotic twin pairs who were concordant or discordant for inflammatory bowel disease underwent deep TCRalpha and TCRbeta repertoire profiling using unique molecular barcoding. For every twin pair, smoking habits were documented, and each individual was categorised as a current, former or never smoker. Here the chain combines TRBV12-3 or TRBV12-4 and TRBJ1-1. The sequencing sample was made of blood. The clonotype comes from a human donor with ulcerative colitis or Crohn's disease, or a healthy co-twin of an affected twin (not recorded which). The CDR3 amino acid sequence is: CASTFGSTEAFF.